This is a list of T cell receptor beta chains from one sample in a study of blood T cells in healthy people across ages. TCRdb reprocessed the 5' RACE reads with MiXCR, giving one entry per CDR3 protein. The data contain about 800,000 distinct CDR3 sequences, about 25% of them singletons. These data were also reused for a study on T cells of mothers and their children.

The sample taken for sequencing was blood. These receptors were taken from a boy younger than 18 in good health. Both conserved end residues are part of each CDR3. A D gene is named only where the DNA matches it firmly. Not every row has a clone size; where given, it reads once, few, many or a size class.

d_gene | j_gene | v_gene | abundance | CDR3aa | CDR3nt
TRBD1 | TRBJ1-4 | TRBV29-1 | - | CSASPGQGGSRLFF | TGCAGTGCATCGCCGGGACAGGGTGGAAGTAGGCTGTTTTTT
TRBD1 | TRBJ2-7 | TRBV27 | few | CASSLYPPTGASYEQCF | TGTGCCAGCAGTTTATATCCTCCGACAGGGGCCTCCTACGAGCAGTGCTTC
TRBD1 | TRBJ1-4 | TRBV7-6 | - | CASSLETGGVEKLFF | TGTGCCAGCAGCTTAGAGACAGGGGGAGTCGAAAAACTGTTTTTT
- | TRBJ2-5 | TRBV6-2/TRBV6-3 | few | CASSYGGGREETQYF | TGTGCCAGCAGTTACGGTGGGGGGCGCGAGGAGACCCAGTACTTC
TRBD2 | TRBJ2-5 | TRBV18 | few | CASSPLRLAGSTQETQYF | TGTGCCAGCTCACCACTGCGACTAGCGGGATCCACACAAGAGACCCAGTACTTC
TRBD1 | TRBJ2-5 | TRBV12-3/TRBV12-4 | few | CASSTGTGAKEQYF | TGTGCCAGCAGCACCGGGACAGGGGCAAAAGAGCAGTACTTC
- | TRBJ2-7 | TRBV20-1 | - | CSAGGRGYEQYF | TGCAGTGCTGGGGGACGGGGGTACGAGCAGTACTTC
TRBD2 | TRBJ2-1 | TRBV15 | - | CATSPHPTSGGAANNEQFF | TGTGCCACCAGCCCCCACCCGACTAGCGGGGGGGCCGCGAACAATGAGCAGTTCTTC
- | TRBJ2-6 | TRBV4-2 | - | CASSHPPLLFSGANVLTF | TGTGCCAGCAGCCACCCCCCCTTGCTGTTTTCTGGGGCCAACGTCCTGACTTTC
TRBD1 | TRBJ1-2 | TRBV20-1 | - | CSASADRNNYGYTF | TGCAGTGCTAGCGCGGACAGGAATAACTATGGCTACACCTTC
- | TRBJ2-1 | TRBV20-1 | few | CSAFSGHSSYNEQFF | TGCAGTGCTTTTAGCGGACATAGCTCCTACAATGAGCAGTTCTTC
TRBD1 | TRBJ1-2 | TRBV4-3 | - | CATGDRGYGYTF | TGCGCCACGGGGGACAGGGGGTATGGCTACACCTTC
- | TRBJ1-2 | TRBV7-2 | - | CASSFYRDGYTF | TGTGCCAGCAGCTTTTATAGGGATGGCTACACCTTC
TRBD2 | TRBJ2-5 | TRBV18 | - | CASSLAVAGGQHQETQYF | TGTGCCAGCTCACTCGCTGTAGCGGGGGGCCAACACCAAGAGACCCAGTACTTC
TRBD2 | TRBJ2-5 | TRBV20-1 | - | CSARDPSSGSGETQYF | TGCAGTGCTAGAGATCCCTCTAGCGGGAGCGGGGAGACCCAGTACTTC
- | TRBJ1-2 | TRBV20-1 | - | CSASEDYGYTF | TGCAGTGCCTCCGAAGACTATGGCTACACCTTC
TRBD1 | TRBJ1-1 | TRBV7-9 | - | CASSSNRGTSSAEAFF | TGTGCCAGCAGCTCCAACAGGGGGACCTCGTCGGCTGAAGCTTTCTTT
TRBD2 | TRBJ2-7 | TRBV19 | - | CASRLAGDYEQYF | TGTGCCAGTAGACTAGCGGGGGACTACGAGCAGTACTTC
- | TRBJ2-2 | TRBV4-2 | few | CASSPVGEYTGELFF | TGTGCCAGCAGCCCAGTGGGAGAATACACCGGGGAGCTGTTTTTT
- | TRBJ2-1 | TRBV7-9 | - | CASSLAPLDEQFF | TGTGCCAGCAGCCTGGCTCCCCTCGATGAGCAGTTCTTC
TRBD1 | TRBJ2-2 | TRBV7-3 | - | CASSFTGGDKKGELFF | TGTGCCAGCAGCTTCACAGGGGGCGATAAAAAAGGGGAGCTGTTTTTT
TRBD1 | TRBJ1-1 | TRBV28 | - | CASSLDRGSTEAFF | TGTGCCAGCAGTTTGGACAGGGGATCCACTGAAGCTTTCTTT
- | TRBJ2-3 | TRBV5-1 | few | CASNLGQRTDTQYF | TGCGCCAGCAACTTAGGACAGAGGACAGATACGCAGTATTTT
- | TRBJ2-3 | TRBV9 | once | CASSASGFSTDTQYF | TGTGCCAGCAGCGCAAGCGGATTCAGCACAGATACGCAGTATTTT
TRBD2 | TRBJ2-5 | TRBV7-9 | - | CASSFFLADQETQYF | TGTGCCAGCAGCTTTTTTCTAGCGGACCAAGAGACCCAGTACTTC
- | TRBJ1-1 | TRBV2 | - | CASSEVSRLEAFF | TGTGCCAGCAGTGAGGTCAGCCGACTTGAAGCTTTCTTT
- | TRBJ2-7 | TRBV6-2/TRBV6-3 | - | CASSYRMENYEQYF | TGTGCCAGCAGTTACCGAATGGAGAACTACGAGCAGTACTTC
- | TRBJ2-4 | TRBV5-4 | - | CASSPDSLAKNIQYF | TGTGCCAGCAGTCCTGATTCTTTAGCCAAAAACATTCAGTACTTC
- | TRBJ1-1 | TRBV20-1 | few | CSAKEGPWDTEAFF | TGCAGTGCTAAGGAAGGGCCATGGGACACTGAAGCTTTCTTT
TRBD2 | TRBJ2-3 | TRBV11-3 | - | CASSAAGERDTQYF | TGTGCCAGCAGCGCAGCGGGGGAGAGGGATACGCAGTATTTT
- | TRBJ2-2 | TRBV29-1 | - | CSVESGQQYTGELFF | TGCAGCGTTGAAAGCGGGCAGCAGTACACCGGGGAGCTGTTTTTT
TRBD2 | TRBJ2-7 | TRBV7-9 | few | CASSLVYGTSAYEQYF | TGTGCCAGCAGCTTAGTATATGGGACTAGCGCCTACGAGCAGTACTTC
- | TRBJ2-2 | TRBV27 | few | CASSFRQENTGELFF | TGTGCCAGCAGTTTCAGGCAGGAGAACACCGGGGAGCTGTTTTTT
TRBD2 | TRBJ2-5 | TRBV6-6 | many | CASSYPGGRETQYF | TGTGCCAGCAGTTACCCGGGGGGGCGGGAGACCCAGTACTTC
TRBD1 | TRBJ2-7 | TRBV28 | few | CASSLSDRGRSYEQYF | TGTGCCAGCAGTTTGTCCGACAGGGGCCGCTCCTACGAGCAGTACTTC
- | TRBJ2-1 | TRBV28 | few | CASSLLGGVLYNEQFF | TGTGCCAGCAGTTTATTAGGCGGGGTTCTCTACAATGAGCAGTTCTTC
- | TRBJ1-2 | TRBV29-1 | - | CSVEDPWVGIGYTF | TGCAGCGTTGAGGACCCGTGGGTCGGGATTGGCTACACCTTC
- | TRBJ2-7 | TRBV3-1 | few | CASSQDQTVYEQYF | TGTGCCAGCAGCCAAGATCAAACTGTCTACGAGCAGTACTTC
- | TRBJ1-5 | TRBV28 | - | CASSSSGAGNQPRHF | TGTGCCAGCAGTTCCTCGGGGGCTGGGAATCAGCCCCGGCATTTT
- | TRBJ1-5 | TRBV28 | - | CASSRQFYSNQPQHF | TGTGCCAGCAGTCGACAGTTTTATAGCAATCAGCCCCAGCATTTT
- | TRBJ2-1 | TRBV7-7 | few | CASSPPEGEQFF | TGTGCTAGCAGCCCCCCTGAGGGTGAGCAGTTCTTC
TRBD1 | TRBJ2-7 | TRBV20-1 | - | CSARSGTGYEQYF | TGCAGTGCTAGAAGCGGGACAGGGTACGAGCAGTACTTC
- | TRBJ2-7 | TRBV11-2 | - | CASSLGTQTYEQYF | TGTGCCAGCAGCTTAGGCACGCAGACCTACGAGCAGTACTTC
TRBD1 | TRBJ1-5 | TRBV10-3 | few | CATRQGAESNQPQHF | TGTGCCACCCGACAGGGGGCGGAAAGCAATCAGCCCCAGCATTTT
- | TRBJ2-3 | TRBV7-3 | few | CASSRLGGADTQYF | TGTGCCAGCAGCCGCCTAGGGGGAGCAGATACGCAGTATTTT
TRBD2 | TRBJ2-3 | TRBV24-1 | - | CATRAGGADTQYF | TGTGCCACCAGAGCGGGAGGGGCAGATACGCAGTATTTT
- | TRBJ2-7 | TRBV29-1 | few | CSVATGSSYEQYF | TGCAGCGTTGCGACAGGTAGCTCCTACGAGCAGTACTTC
TRBD1 | TRBJ1-3 | TRBV15 | - | CAFGTGGSGNTIYF | TGTGCCTTCGGGACAGGGGGCTCTGGAAACACCATATATTTT
- | TRBJ2-7 | TRBV10-3 | - | CAISEGREEQYF | TGTGCCATCAGTGAGGGGCGCGAGGAGCAGTACTTC
- | TRBJ2-5 | TRBV11-1 | - | CASSLLGLEGNKAFQETQYF | TGTGCCAGCAGCTTATTGGGGTTAGAGGGAAACAAGGCGTTCCAAGAGACCCAGTACTTC
- | TRBJ2-1 | TRBV28 | - | CASIGYNEQFF | TGTGCCAGCATAGGCTACAATGAGCAGTTCTTC
TRBD1 | TRBJ1-2 | TRBV11-2 | few | CASSSDRELSNYGYTF | TGTGCCAGCAGTTCGGACAGGGAACTCTCTAACTATGGCTACACCTTC
- | TRBJ2-4 | TRBV27 | few | CASSPLDAPLAKNIQYF | TGTGCCAGCAGCCCGTTGGACGCCCCCCTAGCCAAAAACATTCAGTACTTC
- | TRBJ2-1 | TRBV6-6 | - | CASSTQEQGYNEQFF | TGTGCCAGCTCTACCCAAGAACAGGGCTACAATGAGCAGTTCTTC